One and the same sample provided the 28 T cell receptor beta chains below, sequenced in a study of regulatory T cells in long-lasting Graves disease. This sample's time point: newly diagnosed GD, antithyroid drugs for less than 3 months. After RNA was extracted from PBMCs, the TCR library was made from it. Construction of the TCR beta libraries employed iRepertoire HTBI primers in conjunction with Arm-PCR of CDR3 regions. One entry per CDR3 protein results from TCRdb running MiXCR on the multiplex PCR reads. The sample includes about 350,000 distinct CDR3 sequences, 15% to 20% of them seen just once. This same sample was also part of a study on T cells in Graves' hyperthyroidism and ophthalmopathy.

The source material was peripheral blood mononuclear cells (PBMCs), sampled at new diagnosis, from a patient treated with antithyroid drugs. All receptors come from a woman aged 18-29 years with Graves disease.

The V call is TRBV6-2 or TRBV6-3, the J call TRBJ1-6; tentatively, D is TRBD1 (5 bases). The CDR3 spans 16 residues. Looked up from germline, CDR1 is MNHEY and CDR2 is SVGEGT. Trimming cost V 5 bases and J 10 bases, with 21 bases left between them. CDR3: CASSESGGLSSSPLHF. The CDR3 DNA reads TGTGCCAGCAGTGAAAGTGGGGGTCTTTCATCCTCACCCCTCCACTTT.

Ten or more counts support this clonotype. The chain carries TRBV3-1 and TRBJ2-2; 8 nucleotides match TRBD2. The CDR3 covers 18 residues. J lost 3 bases, V lost 0 bases, and 9 bases had no gene match. CDR1 is LGHDT and CDR2 is YNNKEL in the germline V gene (reference sequence). The CDR3 loop reads CASSQDFRSGGYTGELFF. CDR3 DNA: TGTGCCAGCAGCCAAGATTTTCGGAGCGGGGGATACACCGGGGAGCTGTTTTTT.

This clonotype was seen only a few times. The chain recombines TRBV7-2 with TRBJ2-3; D is ambiguous. CDR1 and CDR2 from the germline V gene are SGHTA and FQGNSA. The CDR3 has 15 amino acids. V was shortened by 0 bases and J by 1 base, with 8 bases between the two germline ends. CDR3 loop: CASSLAHVGTDTQYF. CDR3 bases: TGTGCCAGCAGCTTAGCTCACGTAGGCACAGATACGCAGTATTTT.

This clonotype was seen a single time. A much more abundant neighbour one base away suggests this may be a read error. The chain couples TRBV9 to TRBJ2-2; 13 bases are shared with TRBD2. The length of the CDR3 is 15 residues. Germline CDR1 and CDR2: SGDLS and YYNGEE. The trim removed 4 bases at V and 5 bases at J, leaving 2 bases unmatched. This CDR3 reads CASSRTSGRTGELFF. DNA for the CDR3: TGTGCCAGCAGCCGGACTAGCGGGAGAACCGGGGAGCTGTTTTTT. The whole variable domain, remainder taken from reference TRBV9 and TRBJ2-2, is DSGVTQTPKHLITATGQRVTLRCSPRSGDLSVYWYQQSLDQGLQFLIQYYNGEERAKGNILERFSAQQFPDLHSELNLSSLELGDSALYFCASSRTSGRTGELFFGEGSRLTVL.

The table lists this clonotype with many counts. This rearrangement joins TRBV20-1 to TRBJ2-2; D not resolved. Germline CDR1 reads DFQATT; CDR2 reads SNEGSKA (reference sequence). The length of the CDR3 is 17 residues. Trimming removed 0 bases at V and 5 bases at J, with 19 bases between. This CDR3 is CSARDKTGWAATGELFF. The DNA for the CDR3 is TGCAGTGCTAGAGATAAGACCGGCTGGGCAGCGACCGGGGAGCTGTTTTTT.

This clonotype showed up just a few times. The V gene is TRBV7-3, the J gene TRBJ2-1; 11 positions agree with TRBD1. Germline lookup yields CDR1 SGHTA and CDR2 FQGTGA. The V gene end was trimmed by 5 bases and the J gene end by 7 bases; junction bases not matched to a gene: 7. This CDR3 contains 15 residues. The CDR3 protein is CASSIGGQGGNEQFF. The CDR3 DNA reads TGTGCCAGCAGCATAGGGGGACAGGGGGGGAATGAGCAGTTCTTC. The full variable domain, in which reference TRBV7-3 and TRBJ2-1 provide the parts outside the CDR3, is GAGVSQTPSNKVTEKGKYVELRCDPISGHTALYWYRQSLGQGPEFLIYFQGTGAADDSGLPNDRFFAVRPEGSVSTLKIQRTERGDSAVYLCASSIGGQGGNEQFFGPGTRLTVL.

In regard to this clonotype: This sequence may be a read error, since a much larger clone differs from it by one base. The V call is TRBV3-1, the J call TRBJ2-1; 12 nucleotides align to TRBD2. This CDR3 region has 15 residues. Germline-derived CDR1 and CDR2 are LGHDT and YNNKEL (reference sequence). CDR3 DNA: TGTGCCAGCACCTGGACTAGCGGGACCTACAGTGAGCAGTTCTTC. Amino acid sequence: CASTWTSGTYSEQFF.

With regard to this clonotype: Possible read error: a much larger clone is one base away. The chain recombines TRBV10-1 with TRBJ2-5, with 8 positions matching TRBD2. V shed 4 bases and J 1 base; nucleotides not matched to a gene: 8. This CDR3 is built from 16 residues. The V gene's germline CDR1 is WNHNN and CDR2 SYGVQD (reference sequence). CDR3 nucleotide sequence: TGCGCCAGCAGTGGTCTCCGCGGGGGGTCCCAAGAGACCCAGTACTTC. It encodes CASSGLRGGSQETQYF.

The chain is built from TRBV6-1 and TRBJ2-6; D is possibly TRBD2 (5 bases). Germline V gene data show CDR1 as MNHNS and CDR2 as SASEGT. Trimming removed 1 base at V and 0 bases at J, with 16 bases between. The CDR3 consists of 19 residues. The DNA of the CDR3 is TGTGCCAGCAGTGAAGATGGGCAGCGGCTATTCTCTGGGGCCAACGTCCTGACTTTC. Amino acid sequence: CASSEDGQRLFSGANVLTF.

Comments on this clonotype: This clone may be a read error of a much larger clone one base away. V and J are TRBV10-3 and TRBJ2-5; D remains ambiguous. This CDR3 is 12 amino acids long. V was shortened by 9 bases and J by 3 bases, with 11 bases between the two germline ends. Germline V CDR1 and CDR2: ENHRY, SYGVKD. The CDR3 protein is CAIGRRKETQYF. The CDR3 region has the DNA TGTGCCATAGGACGGAGAAAAGAGACCCAGTACTTC.

A few counts support this clonotype. The chain employs TRBV29-1 and TRBJ1-1; perhaps TRBD1 as D (5 bases). Germline V lookup: CDR1 SQVTM, CDR2 ANQGSEA. The CDR3 contains 14 residues. The ends were cut back, 3 bases at V and 5 bases at J, with 16 bases in the middle. As DNA, the CDR3 is TGCAGCGTTGATCCGGGGCCAAAGGGTACTGAAGCTTTCTTT. This sequence encodes CSVDPGPKGTEAFF. The variable domain in full, completed from reference TRBV29-1 and TRBJ1-1, reads SAVISQKPSRDICQRGTSLTIQCQVDSQVTMMFWYRQQPGQSLTLIATANQGSEATYESGFVIDKFPISRPNLTFSTLTVSNMSPEDSSIYLCSVDPGPKGTEAFFGQGTRLTVV.

This clonotype has at least ten counts. This chain joins TRBV28 and TRBJ1-2; unclear D gene. This CDR3 is built from 13 residues. Germline CDR1 is MDHEN and CDR2 is SYDVKM. Trimming shortened V by 7 bases and J by 7 bases, and 16 bases separated the two germline ends. CDR3 DNA: TGTGCCAGCACCTCACGCAGGTTTAGTGGCTACACCTTC. Residues: CASTSRRFSGYTF.

Many counts were recorded for this clonotype. The chain recombines TRBV20-1 with TRBJ2-7; 9 nucleotides line up with TRBD1. This CDR3 has 14 amino acids. Trimming took 3 bases from V and 3 from J; bases not matched to a gene: 6. Looked up from germline, CDR1 is DFQATT and CDR2 is SNEGSKA (reference sequence). CDR3: CSARPGQGNYEQYF. Written as DNA, the CDR3 is TGCAGTGCTAGGCCGGGACAGGGAAACTACGAGCAGTACTTC.

The chain has TRBV19 and TRBJ1-5, with TRBD1 identical over 9 bases. Germline-derived CDR1 and CDR2 are LNHDA and SQIVND (reference sequence). The CDR3 totals 15 residues. V was clipped by 8 bases and J by 4 bases; unmatched bases: 9. CDR3 residues: CASEPGTGMNQPQHF. CDR3 bases: TGTGCCAGTGAACCCGGGACAGGGATGAATCAGCCCCAGCATTTT.

The chain has TRBV12-5 and TRBJ1-2; D unresolved. Germline values: CDR1 LGHNT, CDR2 FRNRAP. Deletions cut 4 bases from V and 4 bases from J, with 7 bases between. CDR3 length equals 12 residues. As DNA, the CDR3 is TGTGCTAGTGGTTCTCAAGGCTATGGCTACACCTTC. This codes for CASGSQGYGYTF.

A note on this clonotype: A much larger clone differs from this one at a single base, so this may be a read error. The genes are TRBV7-9 and TRBJ2-1; D is unclear. Germline V gene sequence: CDR1 SEHNR, CDR2 FQNEAQ (reference sequence). This CDR3 has 15 residues. Here the CDR3 reads CASSRDLYSHNEQFF. CDR3 nucleotides: TGTGCCAGCAGCCGAGACCTCTACTCCCACAATGAGCAGTTCTTC. The whole variable domain, remainder taken from reference TRBV7-9 and TRBJ2-1, is DTGVSQNPRHKITKRGQNVTFRCDPISEHNRLYWYRQTLGQGPEFLTYFQNEAQLEKSRLLSDRFSAERPKGSFSTLEIQRTEQGDSAMYLCASSRDLYSHNEQFFGPGTRLTVL.

In its sample, this clonotype was seen many times. This chain uses TRBV28 with TRBJ2-7, with D maybe TRBD1 (6 bases). The CDR3 has 16 amino acids. Germline V gene lookup returns CDR1 MDHEN and CDR2 SYDVKM. The V end lost 6 bases, the J end lost 3 bases, and 21 bases lay between the germline ends. CDR3: CASSPGQSLPYYEQYF. The CDR3 coding sequence is TGTGCCAGCAGCCCCGGACAGTCCCTGCCCTACTACGAGCAGTACTTC.

Comments on this clonotype: Only one base separates this from a far larger clonotype, so it likely reflects a read error. The CDR3 loop is CASSSGTSVNEQYF. Here the CDR3 DNA reads TGTGCCAGCAGTTCCGGGACTAGTGTTAATGAGCAGTACTTC. The genes are TRBV28 and TRBJ2-7; 8 positions match TRBD2. Germline loops: CDR1 MDHEN, CDR2 SYDVKM. The V segment lost 4 bases and the J segment 7 bases; nucleotides outside the gene matches: 9. This CDR3 is 14 amino acids long.

This clonotype has at least ten counts. The V and J genes are TRBV5-1 and TRBJ2-1, with D perhaps TRBD2 (6 bases). Germline CDR1 and CDR2: SGHRS and YFSETQ. Trimming shortened V by 5 bases and J by 0 bases, and 9 bases separated the two germline ends. The CDR3 has 14 amino acids. The CDR3 region has the DNA TGCGCCAGCAGTTCGGAGGGCTCCTACAATGAGCAGTTCTTC. This translates into CASSSEGSYNEQFF.

This clonotype was seen many times. This chain connects TRBV20-1 to TRBJ2-5; 7 positions agree with TRBD1. The CDR3 contains 12 residues. The ends lost 6 bases at V and 1 base at J; junction bases unmatched: 2. The germline V gene encodes CDR1 DFQATT and CDR2 SNEGSKA (reference sequence). CDR3 loop: CSAWDSQETQYF. The CDR3 nucleotides are TGCAGTGCCTGGGACAGCCAAGAGACCCAGTACTTC.

V and J are TRBV10-1 and TRBJ2-2; unclear D gene. Germline V CDR1 and CDR2: WNHNN, SYGVQD (reference sequence). Trimming cost V 3 bases and J 5 bases, with 7 bases left between them. This CDR3 has 13 residues. In nucleotides, the CDR3 is TGCGCCAGCAGTGAACTTCATACCGGGGAGCTGTTTTTT. Translation: CASSELHTGELFF.

This clonotype showed up many times. One end of the junction fails to match germline, which may point to a read error. V usage is TRBV5-1 and J usage is TRBJ2-7, with 8 bases identical to TRBD2. Germline V gene sequence: CDR1 SGHRS, CDR2 YFSETQ. This CDR3 has 13 residues. The CDR3 protein is CASSLAGNYEQYF. DNA of the CDR3: TGTGCCAGCAGCTTAGCGGGGAACTACGAGCAGTACTTC. Full variable domain (rest looked up from reference TRBV5-1 and TRBJ2-7): KAGVTQTPRYLIKTRGQQVTLSCSPISGHRSVSWYQQTPGQGLQFLFEYFSETQRNKGNFPGRFSGRQFSNSRSEMNVSTLELGDSALYLCASSLAGNYEQYFGPGTRLTVT.

The table lists this clonotype with many counts. The chain is built from TRBV6-4 and TRBJ2-3; a possible D gene is TRBD2 (5 bases). The V and J ends lost 4 bases and 0 bases respectively, with 8 bases between them. The CDR3 consists of 14 residues. Germline CDR1 is MRHNA and CDR2 is SNTAGT. CDR3 nucleotide sequence: TGTGCCAGCAGTGGGTCGGGAAGCACAGATACGCAGTATTTT. Protein: CASSGSGSTDTQYF.

This clonotype was counted many times. The chain has TRBV12-3 or TRBV12-4 and TRBJ1-5; TRBD1 matches 9 bases. This CDR3 spans 17 amino acids. V shed 0 bases, J shed 4 bases, and the junction held 7 bases outside the gene matches. CDR3 sequence (DNA): TGTGCCAGCAGTTTAGCTGGGGGACAGGGAGGGAATCAGCCCCAGCATTTT. Amino acid sequence: CASSLAGGQGGNQPQHF.

Ten or more counts support this clonotype. The V and J genes are TRBV11-2 and TRBJ2-5; 10 nucleotides line up with TRBD2. The CDR3 has 16 amino acids. Germline CDR1 is SGHAT and CDR2 is FQNNGV. V shed 3 bases and J 5 bases; nucleotides not matched to a gene: 9. CDR3 region: CASSFKREGLRETQYF. The CDR3 region has the DNA TGTGCCAGCAGCTTTAAGCGGGAGGGCCTTCGGGAGACCCAGTACTTC.

This clonotype was seen ten or more times. The chain uses TRBV2 and TRBJ2-5; possible D gene TRBD1, 5 bases. Germline values: CDR1 SNHLY, CDR2 FYNNEI. The CDR3 contains 14 residues. The V gene lost 4 bases and the J gene lost 4 bases, with 13 bases spanning the gap. CDR3 coding DNA: TGTGCCAGCAGTGGATCAGGGAACGGAGAGACCCAGTACTTC. As protein: CASSGSGNGETQYF. Full variable domain (rest looked up from reference TRBV2 and TRBJ2-5): EPEVTQTPSHQVTQMGQEVILRCVPISNHLYFYWYRQILGQKVEFLVSFYNNEISEKSEIFDDQFSVERPDGSNFTLKIRSTKLEDSAMYFCASSGSGNGETQYFGPGTRLLVL.

This clonotype occurred many times. This rearrangement joins TRBV5-5 to TRBJ2-7; 7 positions match TRBD1. Germline V gene data show CDR1 as SGHKS and CDR2 as YYEKEE (reference sequence). The CDR3 contains 15 residues. V shed 2 bases, J shed 0 bases, and the junction held 5 bases outside the gene matches. The CDR3, as DNA: TGTGCCAGCAGCTTAGTGGGACAGAGCTCCTACGAGCAGTACTTC. Amino acid sequence: CASSLVGQSSYEQYF.

V and J are TRBV3-1 and TRBJ1-6, with 8 bases aligning to TRBD1. After removal of 2 bases from V and 10 bases from J, the junction contained 7 bases not matched to a gene. The CDR3 sequence is 15 residues long. Per germline, CDR1 LGHDT and CDR2 YNNKEL (reference sequence). CDR3 nucleotides: TGTGCCAGCAGCCAAACCAGGGGGCAAGGGTCACCCCTCCACTTT. Residues: CASSQTRGQGSPLHF.